This T cell receptor beta chain appears in the sequencing data of a study of blood T cell repertoires in COVID-19. Study as a whole: Samples came from the United States, Italy and Spain, spanning acute and convalescent COVID-19. The cDNA or gDNA used as material had been derived from T cells, B-cell-depleted T cells, or PBMCs.

Clones were read by immunoSEQ multiplex PCR, and TCRdb kept only the in-frame ones, dropping some. Among approximately 220,000 clones listed, roughly 81% were seen once. The germline gives CDR1 SGHRS, CDR2 YFSETQ. The CDR3 consists of 14 residues. V was shortened by 0 bases and J by 3 bases, with 9 bases between the two germline ends. This TCR was recovered from a man aged 50-59 years who had recovered from COVID-19. The sequencing sample was made of peripheral blood. The chain joins TRBV5-1 to TRBJ1-2, with D uncertain. The DNA of the CDR3 is TGCGCCAGCAGCTTGGTGCCCGGGGACTATGGCTACACCTTC. This translates into CASSLVPGDYGYTF.